This TCR beta chain was retrieved from a study of human T cells and chemical hapten exposure. General observations from the study: Expanded TCRs showed more large CDR3 clusters than pre-sensitization or healthy control sets.

Only a few counts were recorded for this clonotype. Its target is unknown. Time point denoted: patch test 2, 6 weeks after DPC sensitization. As for treatment: therapeutic diphenylcyclopropenone sensitization with weekly scalp DPC. Prior to application of each patch test, blood was drawn. Those who donated were patients with alopecia, 18 to 70 years of age, and suitable for DPC. In the original processing: A typical sample had 75,000 to 100,000 TCRs, with roughly 20,000 to 700,000 overall. TCRdb ran MiXCR on the RACE reads and lists one entry per CDR3 protein. It is TCRdb's table, rather than the study itself, that gives the V and J calls and clone size. In the table there are nearly 85,000 distinct CDR3 sequences, roughly 11% of which are singletons. The CDR3 spans 14 residues. Germline V gives CDR1 ENHRY, CDR2 SYGVKD. The ends were cut back, 10 bases at V and 0 bases at J, with 14 bases in the middle.

The sample consisted of whole blood, taken in connection with sensitization to the hapten diphenylcyclopropenone (DPC). The sequence was collected from a man between 18 and 29 years old with alopecia areata. Some clones in this sample may be carry-over from other donors' samples. The rearrangement uses TRBV10-3 and TRBJ2-3; a possible D gene is TRBD1 (6 bases). CDR3 DNA sequence: TGTGCCACCCTAGACAGGACTAGCACAGATACGCAGTATTTT. The encoded protein is CATLDRTSTDTQYF.